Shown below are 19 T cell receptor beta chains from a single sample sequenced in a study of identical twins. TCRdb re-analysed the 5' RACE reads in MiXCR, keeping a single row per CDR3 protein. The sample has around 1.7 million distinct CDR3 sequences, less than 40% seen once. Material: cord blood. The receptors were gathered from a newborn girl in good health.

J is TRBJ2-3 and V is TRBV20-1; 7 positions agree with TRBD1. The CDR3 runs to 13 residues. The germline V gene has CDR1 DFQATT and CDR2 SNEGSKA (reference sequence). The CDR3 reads CSVRQGFTDTQYF. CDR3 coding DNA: TGCAGCGTGAGACAGGGCTTCACAGATACGCAGTATTTT.

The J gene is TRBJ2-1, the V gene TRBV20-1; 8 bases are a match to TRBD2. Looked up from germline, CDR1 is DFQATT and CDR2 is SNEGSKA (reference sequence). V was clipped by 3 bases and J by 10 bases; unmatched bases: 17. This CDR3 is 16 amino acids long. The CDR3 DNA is TGCAGTGCTAGGAGCGTCTGCGGGAGGTCCTCCTACGAGCAGTTCTTC. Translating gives CSARSVCGRSSYEQFF.

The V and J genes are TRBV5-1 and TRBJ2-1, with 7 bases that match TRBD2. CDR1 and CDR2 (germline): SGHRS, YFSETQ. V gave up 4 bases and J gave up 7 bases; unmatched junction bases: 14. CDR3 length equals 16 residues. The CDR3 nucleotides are TGCGCCAGCAGCACCAGCGGGACCTCCCGTTGGAATGAGCAGTTCTTC. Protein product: CASSTSGTSRWNEQFF.

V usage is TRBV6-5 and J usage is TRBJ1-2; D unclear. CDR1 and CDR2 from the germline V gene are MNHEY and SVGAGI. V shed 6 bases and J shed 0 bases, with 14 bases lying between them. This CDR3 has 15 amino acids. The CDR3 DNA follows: TGTGCCAGCAGCTCCCGGCGAACAGCTAACTATGGCTACACCTTC. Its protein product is CASSSRRTANYGYTF.

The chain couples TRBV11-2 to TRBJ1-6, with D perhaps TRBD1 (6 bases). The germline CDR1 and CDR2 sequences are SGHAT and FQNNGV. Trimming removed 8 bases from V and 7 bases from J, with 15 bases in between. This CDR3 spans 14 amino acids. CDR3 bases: TGTGCCAGCGCAGTATCAGGGGTGAATTCACCCCTCCACTTT. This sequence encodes CASAVSGVNSPLHF.

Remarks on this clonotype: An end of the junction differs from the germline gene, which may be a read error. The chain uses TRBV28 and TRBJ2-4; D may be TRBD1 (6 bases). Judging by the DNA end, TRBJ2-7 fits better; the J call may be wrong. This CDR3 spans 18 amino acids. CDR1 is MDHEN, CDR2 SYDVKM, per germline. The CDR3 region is CAGSPLQGIPLQIYEQYF. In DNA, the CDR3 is TGTGCCGGCAGTCCGCTCCAGGGGATCCCTTTACAGATCTACGAGCAGTACTTC.

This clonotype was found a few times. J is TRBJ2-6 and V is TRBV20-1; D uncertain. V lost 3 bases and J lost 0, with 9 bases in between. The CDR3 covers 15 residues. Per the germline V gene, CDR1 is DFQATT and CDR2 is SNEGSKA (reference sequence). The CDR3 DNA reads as TGCAGTGCTAGTTGGTCGGGCTCTGGGGCCAACGTCCTGACTTTC. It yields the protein CSASWSGSGANVLTF.

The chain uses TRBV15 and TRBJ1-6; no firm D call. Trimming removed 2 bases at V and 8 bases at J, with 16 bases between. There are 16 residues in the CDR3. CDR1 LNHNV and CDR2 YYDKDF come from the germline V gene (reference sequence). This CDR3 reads CATSRLPHMRDSPLHF. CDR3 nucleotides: TGTGCCACCAGCAGACTCCCCCACATGAGGGATTCACCCCTCCACTTT.

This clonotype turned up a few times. The CDR3: CSARDVRVYEQYF. The DNA for the CDR3 is TGCAGTGCTAGAGATGTAAGGGTCTACGAGCAGTACTTC. This chain connects TRBV20-1 to TRBJ2-7; the D is unclear. The V and J ends lost 0 bases and 3 bases respectively, with 9 bases between them. Germline assignment: CDR1 DFQATT and CDR2 SNEGSKA (reference sequence). CDR3 length equals 13 residues.

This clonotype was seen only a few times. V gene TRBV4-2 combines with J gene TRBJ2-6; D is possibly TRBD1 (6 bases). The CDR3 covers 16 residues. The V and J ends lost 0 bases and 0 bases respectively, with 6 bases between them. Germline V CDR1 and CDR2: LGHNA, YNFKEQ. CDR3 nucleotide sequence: TGTGCCAGCAGCCAAGAACAGGGCTCTGGGGCCAACGTCCTGACTTTC. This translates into CASSQEQGSGANVLTF.

CDR3 residues: CASSVTGSNTEAFF. The DNA for the CDR3 is TGTGCCAGCAGTGTGACCGGGTCCAACACTGAAGCTTTCTTT. The chain uses TRBV6-1 and TRBJ1-1; D gene unclear. The CDR3 has 14 residues. Trimming took 4 bases from V and 2 from J, leaving 11 bases between them. Germline V lookup: CDR1 MNHNS, CDR2 SASEGT.

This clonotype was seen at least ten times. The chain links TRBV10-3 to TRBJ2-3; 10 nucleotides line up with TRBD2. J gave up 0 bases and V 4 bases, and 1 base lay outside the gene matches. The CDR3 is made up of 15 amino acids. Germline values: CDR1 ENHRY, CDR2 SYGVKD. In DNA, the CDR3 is TGTGCCATCAGTGCTAGCGGGAGAAGCACAGATACGCAGTATTTT. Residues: CAISASGRSTDTQYF.

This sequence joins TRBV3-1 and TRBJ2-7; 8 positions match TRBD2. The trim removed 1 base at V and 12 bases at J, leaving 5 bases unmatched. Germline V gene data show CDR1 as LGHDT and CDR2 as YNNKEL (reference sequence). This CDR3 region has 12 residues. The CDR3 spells CASSQAGLEVYF. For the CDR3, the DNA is TGTGCCAGCAGCCAAGCGGGACTAGAGGTGTACTTC.

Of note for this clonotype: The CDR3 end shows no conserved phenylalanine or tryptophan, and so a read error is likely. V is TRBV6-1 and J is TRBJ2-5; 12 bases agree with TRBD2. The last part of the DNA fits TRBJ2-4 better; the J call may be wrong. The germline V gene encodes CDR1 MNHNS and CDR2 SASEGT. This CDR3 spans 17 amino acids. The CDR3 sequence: CASTPILAGGPKNIQYL. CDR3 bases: TGTGCCAGCACTCCCATACTAGCGGGAGGCCCCAAAAACATTCAGTACTTA.

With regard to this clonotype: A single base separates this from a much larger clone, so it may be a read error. CDR3 sequence: CAGSQEGGGFYNEQFF. The DNA for the CDR3 is TGTGCCGGCAGCCAAGAGGGTGGGGGATTTTACAATGAGCAGTTCTTC. The chain carries TRBV4-2 and TRBJ2-1, with D perhaps given as TRBD1 or TRBD2 (5 bases each). The CDR3 spans 16 residues. Germline CDR1 reads LGHNA; CDR2 reads YNFKEQ.

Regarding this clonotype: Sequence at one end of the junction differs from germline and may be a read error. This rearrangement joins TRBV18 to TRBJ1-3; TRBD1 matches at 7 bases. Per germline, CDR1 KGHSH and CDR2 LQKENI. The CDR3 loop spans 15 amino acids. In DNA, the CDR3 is TGTGCCACCTCACCACCGTTACAGGGGAGGAACACCATATATTTT. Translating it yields CATSPPLQGRNTIYF.

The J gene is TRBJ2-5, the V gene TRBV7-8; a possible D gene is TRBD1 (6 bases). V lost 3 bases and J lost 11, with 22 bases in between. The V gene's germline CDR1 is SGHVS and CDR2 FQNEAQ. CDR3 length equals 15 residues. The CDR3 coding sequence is TGTGCCAGCAGCTTCATACAGGGCTCCTACAATGAGCAGTACTTC. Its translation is CASSFIQGSYNEQYF.

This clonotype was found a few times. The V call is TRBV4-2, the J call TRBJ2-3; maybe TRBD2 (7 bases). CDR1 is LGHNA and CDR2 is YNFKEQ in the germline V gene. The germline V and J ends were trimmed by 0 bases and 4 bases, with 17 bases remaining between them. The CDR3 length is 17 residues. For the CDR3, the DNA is TGTGCCAGCAGCCAAGATCTGGGGGGGGGGCAGGCAGATACGCAGTATTTT. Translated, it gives CASSQDLGGGQADTQYF.

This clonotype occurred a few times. This chain's CDR3 is CSAIPPGLARETQYF. CDR3 bases: TGCAGCGCTATACCACCGGGACTAGCAAGAGAGACCCAGTACTTC. The rearrangement links TRBV29-1 to TRBJ2-5; 9 bases are shared with TRBD2. In germline, CDR1 is SQVTM, CDR2 ANQGSEA. J lost 4 bases, V lost 7 bases, and 13 bases had no gene match. This CDR3 has 15 amino acids.